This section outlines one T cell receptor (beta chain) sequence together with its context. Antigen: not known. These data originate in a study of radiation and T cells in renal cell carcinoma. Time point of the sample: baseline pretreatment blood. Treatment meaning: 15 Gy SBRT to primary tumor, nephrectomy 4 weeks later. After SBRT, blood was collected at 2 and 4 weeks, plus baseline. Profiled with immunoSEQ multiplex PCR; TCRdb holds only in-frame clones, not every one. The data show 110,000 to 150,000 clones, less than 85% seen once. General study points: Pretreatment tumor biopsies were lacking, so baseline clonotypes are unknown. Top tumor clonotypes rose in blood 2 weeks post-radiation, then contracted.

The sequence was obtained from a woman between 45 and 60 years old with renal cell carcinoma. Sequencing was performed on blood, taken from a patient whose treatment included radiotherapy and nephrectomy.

This CDR3 reads CASSFRAEQYF. The CDR3, as DNA: TGCGCCAGCAGCTTCCGAGCCGAGCAGTACTTC. The gene calls are TRBV5-1 and TRBJ2-7; D not resolved. There are 11 residues in the CDR3. With 2 bases removed from V and 6 bases from J, the gap between germline ends came to 6 bases. The germline CDR1 and CDR2 sequences are SGHRS and YFSETQ.